Given below is one TCR beta chain in context. The repertoire was sequenced with immunoSEQ multiplex PCR; TCRdb's copy has only in-frame clones and lacks some. The sample has under 300,000 clones; 70% to 90% are singletons. The data were taken from a study of blood T cell repertoires in COVID-19. For the study at large: Cohort 3 donors counted as recovered after two negative PCRs, clearance, or resolved symptoms. From T cells, B-cell-depleted T cells, or PBMCs came the material, which was cDNA or gDNA.

V shed 6 bases and J 6 bases; nucleotides not matched to a gene: 8. CDR1 SNHLY and CDR2 FYNNEI come from the germline V gene. CDR3 size: 15 residues. The V call is TRBV2, the J call TRBJ2-1, with 10 positions matching TRBD2. The specimen sequenced was PBMCs or T cells enriched from blood (not recorded which). The sequence was obtained from a woman between 55 and 75 years old in a cohort exposed to, infected with or recovered from COVID-19 (not recorded which). This chain's CDR3 is CASRASSGSGNEQFF. The CDR3 DNA sequence: TGTGCCAGCAGAGCTTCTAGCGGGAGCGGCAATGAGCAGTTCTTC.